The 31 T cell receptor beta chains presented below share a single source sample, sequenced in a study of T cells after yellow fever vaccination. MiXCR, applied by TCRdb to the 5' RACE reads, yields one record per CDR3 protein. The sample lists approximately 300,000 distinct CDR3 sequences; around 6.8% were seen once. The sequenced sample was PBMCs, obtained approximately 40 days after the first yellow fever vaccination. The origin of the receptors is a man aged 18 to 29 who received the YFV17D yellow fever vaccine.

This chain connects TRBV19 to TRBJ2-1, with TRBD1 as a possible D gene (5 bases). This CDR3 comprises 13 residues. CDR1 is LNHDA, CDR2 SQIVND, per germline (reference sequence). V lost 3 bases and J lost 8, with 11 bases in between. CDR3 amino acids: CASSIGWGHEQFF. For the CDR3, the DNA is TGTGCCAGTAGTATCGGCTGGGGCCATGAGCAGTTCTTC.

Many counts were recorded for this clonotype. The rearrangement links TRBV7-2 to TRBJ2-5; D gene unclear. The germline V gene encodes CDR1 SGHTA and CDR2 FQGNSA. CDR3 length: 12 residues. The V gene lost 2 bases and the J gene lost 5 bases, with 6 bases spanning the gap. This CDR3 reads CASSLNGETQYF. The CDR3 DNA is TGTGCCAGCAGCTTAAATGGGGAGACCCAGTACTTC. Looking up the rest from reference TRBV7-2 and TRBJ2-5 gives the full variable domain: GAGVSQSPSNKVTEKGKDVELRCDPISGHTALYWYRQSLGQGLEFLIYFQGNSAPDKSGLPSDRFSAERTGGSVSTLTIQRTQQEDSAVYLCASSLNGETQYFGPGTRLLVL.

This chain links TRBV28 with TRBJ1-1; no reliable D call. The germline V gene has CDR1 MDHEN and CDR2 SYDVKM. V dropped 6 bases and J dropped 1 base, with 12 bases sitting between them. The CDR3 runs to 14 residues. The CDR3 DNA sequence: TGTGCCAGCAGCTTTGTGTGGCAGAACACTGAAGCTTTCTTT. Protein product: CASSFVWQNTEAFF.

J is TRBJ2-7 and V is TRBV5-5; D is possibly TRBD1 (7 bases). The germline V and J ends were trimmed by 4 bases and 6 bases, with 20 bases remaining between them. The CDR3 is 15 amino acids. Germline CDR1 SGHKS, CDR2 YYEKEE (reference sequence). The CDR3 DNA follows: TGTGCCAGCAGCAGAGCTCCAGGGGGGCGGACCGAGCAGTACGTC. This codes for CASSRAPGGRTEQYV.

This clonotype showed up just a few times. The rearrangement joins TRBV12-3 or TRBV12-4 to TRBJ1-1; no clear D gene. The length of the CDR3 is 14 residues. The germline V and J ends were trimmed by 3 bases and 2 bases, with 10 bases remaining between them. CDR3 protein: CASSFLRTNTEAFF. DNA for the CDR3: TGTGCCAGCAGTTTTCTTAGAACTAACACTGAAGCTTTCTTT.

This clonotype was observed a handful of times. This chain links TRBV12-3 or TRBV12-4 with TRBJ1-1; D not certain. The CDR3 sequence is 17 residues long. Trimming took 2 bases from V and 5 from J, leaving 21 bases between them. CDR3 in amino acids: CASSLIGGGSDGTEAFF. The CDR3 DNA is TGTGCCAGCAGTTTAATTGGTGGAGGTTCGGATGGGACTGAAGCTTTCTTT.

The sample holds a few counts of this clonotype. In nucleotides, the CDR3 is TGTGCCTGGAGTACCATAAGGACCTTACCCAGGAGCTCCTACGAGCAGTACTTC. The encoded protein is CAWSTIRTLPRSSYEQYF. V usage is TRBV30 and J usage is TRBJ2-7; D is uncertain. Between the trimmed V and J ends, which lost 2 bases and 0 bases, there was a span of 23 bases. This CDR3 is 18 amino acids long. Germline V gene sequence: CDR1 GTSNPN, CDR2 SVGIG (reference sequence). Full variable domain (remainder filled in from reference TRBV30 and TRBJ2-7): SQTIHQWPATLVQPVGSPLSLECTVEGTSNPNLYWYRQAAGRGLQLLFYSVGIGQISSEVPQNLSASRPQDRQFILSSKKLLLSDSGFYLCAWSTIRTLPRSSYEQYFGPGTRLTVT.

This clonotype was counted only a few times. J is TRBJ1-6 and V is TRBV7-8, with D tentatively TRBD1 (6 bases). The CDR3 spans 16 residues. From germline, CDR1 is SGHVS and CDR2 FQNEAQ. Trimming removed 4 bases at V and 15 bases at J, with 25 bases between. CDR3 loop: CASSSSNRQAQGNLHF. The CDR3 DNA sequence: TGTGCCAGCAGCTCCTCTAACCGACAGGCCCAGGGGAACCTCCACTTT.

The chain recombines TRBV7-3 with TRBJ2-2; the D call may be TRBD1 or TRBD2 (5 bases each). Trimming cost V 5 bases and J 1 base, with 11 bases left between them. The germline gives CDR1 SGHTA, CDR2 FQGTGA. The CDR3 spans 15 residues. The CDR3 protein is CASSEGTENTGELFF. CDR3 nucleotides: TGTGCCAGCAGCGAAGGGACCGAGAACACCGGGGAGCTGTTTTTT.

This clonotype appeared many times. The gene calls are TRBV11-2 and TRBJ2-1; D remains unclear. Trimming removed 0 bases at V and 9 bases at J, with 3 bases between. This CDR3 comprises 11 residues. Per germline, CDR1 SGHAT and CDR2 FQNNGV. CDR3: CASSLDFEQFF. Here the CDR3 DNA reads TGTGCCAGCAGCTTAGACTTTGAGCAGTTCTTC. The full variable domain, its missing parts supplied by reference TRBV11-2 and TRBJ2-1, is EAGVAQSPRYKIIEKRQSVAFWCNPISGHATLYWYQQILGQGPKLLIQFQNNGVVDDSQLPKDRFSAERLKGVDSTLKIQPAKLEDSAVYLCASSLDFEQFFGPGTRLTVL.

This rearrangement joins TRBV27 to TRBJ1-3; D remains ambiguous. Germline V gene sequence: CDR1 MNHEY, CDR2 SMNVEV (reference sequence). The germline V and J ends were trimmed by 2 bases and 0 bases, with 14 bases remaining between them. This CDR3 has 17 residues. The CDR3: CASSLSPLDGSGNTIYF. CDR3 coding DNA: TGTGCCAGCAGTTTAAGCCCCCTGGACGGCTCTGGAAACACCATATATTTT.

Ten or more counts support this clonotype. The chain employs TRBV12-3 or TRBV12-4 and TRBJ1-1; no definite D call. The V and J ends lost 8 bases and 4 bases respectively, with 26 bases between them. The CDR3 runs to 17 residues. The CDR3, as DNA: TGTGCCAGCGGAGTTTACCGGTTTGGAGGCGGTCCCACTGAAGCTTTCTTT. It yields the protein CASGVYRFGGGPTEAFF.

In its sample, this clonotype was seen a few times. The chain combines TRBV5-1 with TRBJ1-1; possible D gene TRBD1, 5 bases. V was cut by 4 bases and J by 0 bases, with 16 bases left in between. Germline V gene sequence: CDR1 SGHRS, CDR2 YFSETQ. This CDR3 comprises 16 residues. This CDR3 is CASSRGAVSMNTEAFF. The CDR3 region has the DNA TGCGCCAGCAGCAGAGGGGCGGTCTCCATGAACACTGAAGCTTTCTTT.

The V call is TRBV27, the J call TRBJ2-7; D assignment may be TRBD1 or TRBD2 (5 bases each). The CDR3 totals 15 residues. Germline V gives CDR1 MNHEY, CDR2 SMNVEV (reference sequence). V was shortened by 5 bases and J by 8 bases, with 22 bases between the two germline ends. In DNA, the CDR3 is TGTGCCAGCAGTACACCGGGACCGTCCCTCTGGAAGCAGTACTTC. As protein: CASSTPGPSLWKQYF.

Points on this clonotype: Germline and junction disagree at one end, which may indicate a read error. The CDR3 DNA is TGTGCCAGCAGCCAGAGGCGTCTTTGGGGAACCTACAGTGAGCAGTTCTTC. Residues: CASSQRRLWGTYSEQFF. The V gene is TRBV7-2, the J gene TRBJ2-1; D not resolved. CDR1 and CDR2 (germline): SGHTA, FQGNSA. The CDR3 contains 17 residues. Variable domain in full (rest from reference TRBV7-2 and TRBJ2-1): GAGVSQSPSNKVTEKGKDVELRCDPISGHTALYWYRQSLGQGLEFLIYFQGNSAPDKSGLPSDRFSAERTGGSVSTLTIQRTQQEDSAVYLCASSQRRLWGTYSEQFFGPGTRLTVL.

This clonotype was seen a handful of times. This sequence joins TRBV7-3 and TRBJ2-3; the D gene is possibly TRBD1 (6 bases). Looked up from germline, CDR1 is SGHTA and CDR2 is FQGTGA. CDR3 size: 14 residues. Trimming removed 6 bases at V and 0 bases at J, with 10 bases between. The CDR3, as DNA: TGTGCCAGCAGTAAAGGGGGAAGCACAGATACGCAGTATTTT. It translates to CASSKGGSTDTQYF. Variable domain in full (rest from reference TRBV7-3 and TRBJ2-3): GAGVSQTPSNKVTEKGKYVELRCDPISGHTALYWYRQSLGQGPEFLIYFQGTGAADDSGLPNDRFFAVRPEGSVSTLKIQRTERGDSAVYLCASSKGGSTDTQYFGPGTRLTVL.

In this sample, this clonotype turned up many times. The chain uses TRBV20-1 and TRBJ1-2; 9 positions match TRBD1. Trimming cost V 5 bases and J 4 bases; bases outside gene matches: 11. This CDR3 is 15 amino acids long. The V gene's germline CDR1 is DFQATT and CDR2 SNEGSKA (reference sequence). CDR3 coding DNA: TGCAGTGCTCTTAAGGCGGGACAGGGAGGCTATGGCTACACCTTC. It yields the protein CSALKAGQGGYGYTF.

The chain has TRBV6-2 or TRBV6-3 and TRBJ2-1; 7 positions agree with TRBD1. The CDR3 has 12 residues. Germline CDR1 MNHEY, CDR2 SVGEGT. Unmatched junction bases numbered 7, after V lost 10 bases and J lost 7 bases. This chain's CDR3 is CATADRRNEQFF. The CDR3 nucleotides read TGTGCCACCGCGGACAGGAGAAATGAGCAGTTCTTC.

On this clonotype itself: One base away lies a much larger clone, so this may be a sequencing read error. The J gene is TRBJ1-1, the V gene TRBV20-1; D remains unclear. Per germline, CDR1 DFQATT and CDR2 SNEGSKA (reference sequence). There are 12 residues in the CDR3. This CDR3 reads CSARPPDTQAFF. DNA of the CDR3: TGCAGTGCCCGCCCCCCAGACACTCAAGCTTTCTTT.

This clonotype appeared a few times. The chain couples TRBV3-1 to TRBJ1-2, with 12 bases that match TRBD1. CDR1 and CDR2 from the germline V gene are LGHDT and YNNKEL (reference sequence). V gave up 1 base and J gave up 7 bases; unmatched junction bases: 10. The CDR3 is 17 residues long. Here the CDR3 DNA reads TGTGCCAGCAGCCAAGGAACCGGGACAGGGGGCCTCTTTGGCTACACCTTC. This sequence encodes CASSQGTGTGGLFGYTF.

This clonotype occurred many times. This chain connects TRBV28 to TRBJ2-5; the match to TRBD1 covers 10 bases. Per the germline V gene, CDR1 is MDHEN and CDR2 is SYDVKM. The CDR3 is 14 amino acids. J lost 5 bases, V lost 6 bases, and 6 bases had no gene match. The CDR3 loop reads CASRDRGRGETQYF. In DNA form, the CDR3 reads TGTGCCAGCAGAGACAGGGGGCGCGGGGAGACCCAGTACTTC.

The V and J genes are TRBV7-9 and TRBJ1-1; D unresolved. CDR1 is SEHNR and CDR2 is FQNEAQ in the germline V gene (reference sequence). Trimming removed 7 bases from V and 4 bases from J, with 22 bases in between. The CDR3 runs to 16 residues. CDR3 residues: CASIKEGSGLGTEAFF. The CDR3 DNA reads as TGTGCCAGCATCAAAGAGGGTTCTGGACTTGGCACTGAAGCTTTCTTT.

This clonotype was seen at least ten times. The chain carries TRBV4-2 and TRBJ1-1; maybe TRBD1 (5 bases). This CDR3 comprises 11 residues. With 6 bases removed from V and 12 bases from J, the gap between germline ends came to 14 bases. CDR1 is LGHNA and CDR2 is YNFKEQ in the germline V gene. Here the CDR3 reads CASRLGTLTFF. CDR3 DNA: TGTGCCAGCAGATTAGGGACGTTGACTTTCTTT.

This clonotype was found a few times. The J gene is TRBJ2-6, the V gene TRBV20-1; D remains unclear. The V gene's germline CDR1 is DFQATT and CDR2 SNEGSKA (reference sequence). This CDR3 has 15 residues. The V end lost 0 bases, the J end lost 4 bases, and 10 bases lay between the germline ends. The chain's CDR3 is CSARELESGANVLTF. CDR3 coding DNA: TGCAGTGCTAGAGAATTAGAATCAGGGGCCAACGTCCTGACTTTC.

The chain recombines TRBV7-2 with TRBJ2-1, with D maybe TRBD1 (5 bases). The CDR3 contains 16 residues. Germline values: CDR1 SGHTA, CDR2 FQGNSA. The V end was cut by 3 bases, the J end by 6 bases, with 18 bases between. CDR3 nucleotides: TGTGCCAGCAGCTTTTCGATTGGCACAGGAATCAATGAGCAGTTCTTC. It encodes CASSFSIGTGINEQFF.

CDR3: CASRPPHTDPGNTIYF. The CDR3 region has the DNA TGTGCCAGCAGACCTCCCCACACGGACCCTGGAAACACCATATATTTT. The chain combines TRBV6-2 or TRBV6-3 with TRBJ1-3; D is unresolved. CDR3 size: 16 residues. The V end lost 6 bases, the J end lost 2 bases, and 17 bases lay between the germline ends. CDR1 and CDR2 from the germline V gene are MNHEY and SVGEGT.

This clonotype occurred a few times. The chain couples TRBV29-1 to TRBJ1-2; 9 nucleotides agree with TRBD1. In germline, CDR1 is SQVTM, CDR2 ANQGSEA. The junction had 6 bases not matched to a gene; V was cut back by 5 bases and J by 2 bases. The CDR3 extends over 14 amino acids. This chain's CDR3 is CSVTGQGGNYGYTF. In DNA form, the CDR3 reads TGCAGCGTTACGGGACAGGGTGGCAACTATGGCTACACCTTC.

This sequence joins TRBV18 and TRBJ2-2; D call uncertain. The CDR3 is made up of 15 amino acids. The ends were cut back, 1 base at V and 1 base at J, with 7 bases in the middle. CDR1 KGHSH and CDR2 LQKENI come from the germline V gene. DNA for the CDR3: TGTGCCAGCTCACCACAGATGGGGAACACCGGGGAGCTGTTTTTT. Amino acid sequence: CASSPQMGNTGELFF.

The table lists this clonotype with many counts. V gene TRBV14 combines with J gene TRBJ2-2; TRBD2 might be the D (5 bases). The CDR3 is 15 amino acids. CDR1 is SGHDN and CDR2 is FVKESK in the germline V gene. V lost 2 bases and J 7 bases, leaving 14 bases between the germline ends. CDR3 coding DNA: TGTGCCAGCAGCCAACTTTCGGGGTTTGGCGGGGAGCTGTTTTTT. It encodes CASSQLSGFGGELFF.

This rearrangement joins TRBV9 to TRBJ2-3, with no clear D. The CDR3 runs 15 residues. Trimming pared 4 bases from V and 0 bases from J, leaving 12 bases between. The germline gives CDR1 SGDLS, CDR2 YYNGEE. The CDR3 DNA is TGTGCCAGCAGCCCTGCCGATCCTAGCACAGATACGCAGTATTTT. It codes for CASSPADPSTDTQYF. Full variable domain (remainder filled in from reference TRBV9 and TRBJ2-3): DSGVTQTPKHLITATGQRVTLRCSPRSGDLSVYWYQQSLDQGLQFLIQYYNGEERAKGNILERFSAQQFPDLHSELNLSSLELGDSALYFCASSPADPSTDTQYFGPGTRLTVL.

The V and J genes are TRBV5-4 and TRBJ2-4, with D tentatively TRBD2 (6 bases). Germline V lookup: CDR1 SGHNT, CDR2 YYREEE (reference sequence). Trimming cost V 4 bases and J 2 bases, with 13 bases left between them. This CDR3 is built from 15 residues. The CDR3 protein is CASSPYGGSKNIQYF. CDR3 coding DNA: TGTGCCAGCAGCCCTTACGGAGGGTCCAAAAACATTCAGTACTTC.